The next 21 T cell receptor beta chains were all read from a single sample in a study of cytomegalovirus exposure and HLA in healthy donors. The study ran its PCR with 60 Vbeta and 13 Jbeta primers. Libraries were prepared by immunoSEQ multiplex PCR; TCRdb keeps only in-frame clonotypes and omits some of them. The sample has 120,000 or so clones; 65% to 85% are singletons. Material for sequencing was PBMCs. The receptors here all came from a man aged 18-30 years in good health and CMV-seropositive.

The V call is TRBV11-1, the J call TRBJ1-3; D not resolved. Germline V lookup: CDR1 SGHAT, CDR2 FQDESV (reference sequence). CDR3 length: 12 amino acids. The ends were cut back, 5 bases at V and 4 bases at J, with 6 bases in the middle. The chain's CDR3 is CASSRRGNTIYF. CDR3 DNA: TGTGCCAGCAGCCGGAGAGGAAACACCATATATTTT.

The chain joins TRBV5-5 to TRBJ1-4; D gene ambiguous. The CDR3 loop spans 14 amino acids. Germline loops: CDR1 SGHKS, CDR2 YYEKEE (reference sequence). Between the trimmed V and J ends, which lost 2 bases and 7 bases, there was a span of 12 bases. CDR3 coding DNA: TGTGCCAGCAGCTTTGGCTTAGCAGCTGAAAAACTGTTTTTT. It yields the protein CASSFGLAAEKLFF.

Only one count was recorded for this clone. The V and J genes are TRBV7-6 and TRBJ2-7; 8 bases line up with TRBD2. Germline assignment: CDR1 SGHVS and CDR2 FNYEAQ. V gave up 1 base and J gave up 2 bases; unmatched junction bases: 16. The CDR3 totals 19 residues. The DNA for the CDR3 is TGTGCCAGCAGCTTAGTCGACGGGAGGGCCACTTCTGAAGCCTACGAGCAGTACTTC. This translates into CASSLVDGRATSEAYEQYF.

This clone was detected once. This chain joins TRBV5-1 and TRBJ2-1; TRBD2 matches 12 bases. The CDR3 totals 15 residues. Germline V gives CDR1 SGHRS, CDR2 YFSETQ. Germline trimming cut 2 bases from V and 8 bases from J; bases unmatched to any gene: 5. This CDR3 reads CASSFLAGGPDEQFF. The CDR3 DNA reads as TGCGCCAGCAGCTTCCTAGCGGGAGGGCCGGATGAGCAGTTCTTC.

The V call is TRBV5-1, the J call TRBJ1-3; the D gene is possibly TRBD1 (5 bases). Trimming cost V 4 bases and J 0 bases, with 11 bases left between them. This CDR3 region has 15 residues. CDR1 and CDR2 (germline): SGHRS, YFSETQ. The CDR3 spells CASSPDRSSGNTIYF. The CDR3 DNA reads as TGCGCCAGCAGCCCTGACAGATCCTCTGGAAACACCATATATTTT.

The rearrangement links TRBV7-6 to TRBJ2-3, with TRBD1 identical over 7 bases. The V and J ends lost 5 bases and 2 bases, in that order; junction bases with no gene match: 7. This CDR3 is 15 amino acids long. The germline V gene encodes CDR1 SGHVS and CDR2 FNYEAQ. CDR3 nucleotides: TGTGCCAGCAGCACCCGGACAGGCTACACAGATACGCAGTATTTT. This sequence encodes CASSTRTGYTDTQYF.

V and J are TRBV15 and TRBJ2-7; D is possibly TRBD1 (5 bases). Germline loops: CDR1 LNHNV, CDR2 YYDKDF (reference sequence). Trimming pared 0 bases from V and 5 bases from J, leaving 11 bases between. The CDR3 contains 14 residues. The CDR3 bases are TGTGCCACCAGCAGAGACAGGGCCCAACACGAGCAGTACTTC. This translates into CATSRDRAQHEQYF.

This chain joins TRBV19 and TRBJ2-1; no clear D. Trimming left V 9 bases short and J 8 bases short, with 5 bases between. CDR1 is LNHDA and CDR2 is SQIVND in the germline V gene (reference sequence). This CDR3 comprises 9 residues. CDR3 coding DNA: TGTGCCAGCCGGGATGAGCAGTTCTTC. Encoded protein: CASRDEQFF.

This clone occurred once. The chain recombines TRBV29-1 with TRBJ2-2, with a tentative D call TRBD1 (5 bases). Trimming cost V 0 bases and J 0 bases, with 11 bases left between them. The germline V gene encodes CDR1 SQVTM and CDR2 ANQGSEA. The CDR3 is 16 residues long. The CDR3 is CSVEDRDSPNTGELFF. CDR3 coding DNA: TGCAGCGTTGAAGATAGAGACAGCCCGAACACCGGGGAGCTGTTTTTT.

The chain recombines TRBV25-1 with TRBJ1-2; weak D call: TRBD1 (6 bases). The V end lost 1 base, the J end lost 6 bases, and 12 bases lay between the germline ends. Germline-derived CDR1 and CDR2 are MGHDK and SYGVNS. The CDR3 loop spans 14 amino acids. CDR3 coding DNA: TGTGCCAGCAGTGAATTCGGGGGGGGCAATGGCTACACCTTC. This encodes CASSEFGGGNGYTF.

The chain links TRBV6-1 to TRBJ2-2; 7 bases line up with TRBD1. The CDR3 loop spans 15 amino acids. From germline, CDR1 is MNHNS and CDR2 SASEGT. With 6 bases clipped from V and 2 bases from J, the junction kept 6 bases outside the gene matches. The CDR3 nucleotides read TGTGCCAGCAGGCCGGGACAGATCAACACCGGGGAGCTGTTTTTT. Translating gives CASRPGQINTGELFF.

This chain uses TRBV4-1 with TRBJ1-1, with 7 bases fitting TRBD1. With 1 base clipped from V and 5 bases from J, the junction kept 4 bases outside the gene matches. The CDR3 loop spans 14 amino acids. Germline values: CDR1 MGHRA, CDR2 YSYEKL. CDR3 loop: CASSQVRQGTEAFF. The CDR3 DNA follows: TGCGCCAGCAGCCAAGTTCGACAGGGAACTGAAGCTTTCTTT.

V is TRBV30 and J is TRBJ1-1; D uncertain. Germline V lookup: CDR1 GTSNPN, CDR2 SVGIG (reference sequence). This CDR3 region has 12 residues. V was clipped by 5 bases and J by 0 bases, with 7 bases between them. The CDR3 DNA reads TGTGCCTGGGACTCATTGAACACTGAAGCTTTCTTT. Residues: CAWDSLNTEAFF.

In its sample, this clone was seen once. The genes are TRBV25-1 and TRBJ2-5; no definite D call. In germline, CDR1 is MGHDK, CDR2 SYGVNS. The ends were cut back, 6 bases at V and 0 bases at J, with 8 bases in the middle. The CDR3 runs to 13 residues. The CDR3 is CASRNRDQETQYF. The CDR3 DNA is TGTGCCAGCAGAAATCGGGACCAAGAGACCCAGTACTTC. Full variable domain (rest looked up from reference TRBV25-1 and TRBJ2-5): EADIYQTPRYLVIGTGKKITLECSQTMGHDKMYWYQQDPGMELHLIHYSYGVNSTEKGDLSSESTVSRIRTEHFPLTLESARPSHTSQYLCASRNRDQETQYFGPGTRLLVL.

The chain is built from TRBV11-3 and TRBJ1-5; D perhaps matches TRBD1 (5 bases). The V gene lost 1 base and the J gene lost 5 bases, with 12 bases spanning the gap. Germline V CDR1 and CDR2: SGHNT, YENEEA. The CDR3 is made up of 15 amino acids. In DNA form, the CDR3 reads TGTGCCAGCAGCTTAGTTCCCAGGGTAGATCAGCCCCAGCATTTT. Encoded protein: CASSLVPRVDQPQHF.

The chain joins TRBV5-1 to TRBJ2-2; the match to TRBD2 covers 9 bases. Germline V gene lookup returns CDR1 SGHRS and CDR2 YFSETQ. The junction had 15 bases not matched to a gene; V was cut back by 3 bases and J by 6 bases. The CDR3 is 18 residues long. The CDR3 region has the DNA TGCGCCAGCAGCTCGGGACTAGCTCTCGATAGATTCGCCGGGGAGCTGTTTTTT. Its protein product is CASSSGLALDRFAGELFF.

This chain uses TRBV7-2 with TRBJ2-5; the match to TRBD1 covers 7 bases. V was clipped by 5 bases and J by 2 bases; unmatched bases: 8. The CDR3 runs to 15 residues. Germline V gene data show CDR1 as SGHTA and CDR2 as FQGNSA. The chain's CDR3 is CASSPHQGEQETQYF. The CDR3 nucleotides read TGTGCCAGCAGCCCCCACCAGGGGGAACAAGAGACCCAGTACTTC.

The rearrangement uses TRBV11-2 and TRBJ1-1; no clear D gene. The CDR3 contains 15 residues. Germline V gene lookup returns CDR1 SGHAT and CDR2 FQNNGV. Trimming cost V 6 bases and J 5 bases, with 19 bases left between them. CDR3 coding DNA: TGTGCCAGCAGAGAAATGACTTCCCCTTGGACTGAAGCTTTCTTT. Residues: CASREMTSPWTEAFF.

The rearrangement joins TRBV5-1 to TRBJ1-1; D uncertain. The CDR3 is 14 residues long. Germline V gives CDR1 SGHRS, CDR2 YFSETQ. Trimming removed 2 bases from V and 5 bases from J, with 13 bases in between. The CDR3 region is CASSFSLRGTEAFF. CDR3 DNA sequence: TGCGCCAGCAGCTTCTCCCTCCGAGGGACTGAAGCTTTCTTT.

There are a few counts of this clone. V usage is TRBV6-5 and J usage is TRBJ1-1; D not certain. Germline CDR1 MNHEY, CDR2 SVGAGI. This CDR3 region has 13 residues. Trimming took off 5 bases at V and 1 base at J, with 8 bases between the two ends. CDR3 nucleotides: TGTGCCAGCAGTACAGCTCCGAACACTGAAGCTTTCTTT. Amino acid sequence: CASSTAPNTEAFF.

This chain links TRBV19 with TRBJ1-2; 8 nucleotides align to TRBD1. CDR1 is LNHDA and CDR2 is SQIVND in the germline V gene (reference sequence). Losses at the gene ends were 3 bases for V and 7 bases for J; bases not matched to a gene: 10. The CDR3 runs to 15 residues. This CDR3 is CASSIRGPTSTGYTF. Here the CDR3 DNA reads TGTGCCAGTAGTATCAGGGGGCCGACCTCTACTGGCTACACCTTC.